This T cell receptor (beta chain) is from a study of blood T cell repertoires in COVID-19. Sequencing was performed with immunoSEQ multiplex PCR; in TCRdb, only in-frame clones are kept and a portion is missing. Of roughly 290,000 clones in the sample, approximately 84% were seen once. Germline CDR1 and CDR2: LGHNA and YSLEER. The CDR3 has 15 amino acids. V was cut by 1 base and J by 3 bases, with 13 bases left in between. The chain joins TRBV4-3 to TRBJ2-7; the D gene is possibly TRBD1 (6 bases). This clonotype originated in a person in their 70s with COVID-19, enrolled during active disease. Sequencing was carried out using peripheral blood. The CDR3 nucleotides are TGCGCCAGCAGCCAAGTGATAGGGGACAACTACGAGCAGTACTTC. Its translation is CASSQVIGDNYEQYF.